Listed below are T cell receptor beta chains from one sample, sequenced in a study of a mutant IDH1 vaccine in newly diagnosed glioma. Assay used: immunoSEQ multiplex PCR; TCRdb lists only in-frame clones, some missing. The sample records tens of thousands of clones, roughly 89% being singletons. Their target antigens are unknown. The specimen was PBMCs, collected from a glioma patient whose treatment included an IDH1 peptide vaccine. The source of these receptors is a woman aged 45-65 years with glioma. Each CDR3 is given with its conserved first and last residue. Clone size, where shown, is once, few, many, or a class for clones that have expanded.

clone size: -
J gene: TRBJ2-7
V gene: TRBV5-1
CDR3 protein: CASSLEIGQDYEQYF

clone size: once
J gene: TRBJ2-7
V gene: TRBV7-2
CDR3 protein: CASSLRQGPYEQYF

clone size: -
J gene: TRBJ2-1
V gene: TRBV30
CDR3 protein: CAWSVSYDRNEQFF

clone size: -
J gene: TRBJ2-1
V gene: TRBV6-5
CDR3 protein: CASRGGGPGEQFF

clone size: -
J gene: TRBJ2-5
V gene: TRBV28
CDR3 protein: CASRSGRWETQYF

clone size: -
J gene: TRBJ2-1
V gene: TRBV19
CDR3 protein: CASSIAPVASGTYNEQFF

clone size: few
J gene: TRBJ2-5
V gene: TRBV28
CDR3 protein: CASSIPGLLGETQYF

clone size: -
J gene: TRBJ2-5
V gene: TRBV5-4
CDR3 protein: CASSSGGTQYF

clone size: -
J gene: TRBJ2-6
V gene: TRBV9
CDR3 protein: CASSPKGRYSGANVLTF

clone size: -
J gene: TRBJ2-5
V gene: TRBV5-6
CDR3 protein: CASSLGGARVETQYF

clone size: -
J gene: TRBJ1-2
V gene: TRBV28
CDR3 protein: CASSSGQGYGYTF

clone size: -
J gene: TRBJ2-5
V gene: TRBV11-2
CDR3 protein: CASSFTQGAETQYF

clone size: once
J gene: TRBJ2-2
V gene: TRBV19
CDR3 protein: CASTTLRTGELFF

clone size: once
J gene: TRBJ2-3
V gene: TRBV9
CDR3 protein: CASSPDSSPITDTQYF

clone size: -
J gene: TRBJ2-7
V gene: TRBV27
CDR3 protein: CASSRQERTYEQYF

clone size: -
J gene: TRBJ1-4
V gene: TRBV10-3
CDR3 protein: CAISEQLEANEKLFF

clone size: -
J gene: TRBJ1-1
V gene: TRBV5-6
CDR3 protein: CASTLFRQGTMNTEAFF

clone size: -
J gene: TRBJ2-7
V gene: TRBV19
CDR3 protein: CASSPTSGISYEQYF

clone size: -
J gene: TRBJ2-3
V gene: TRBV7-9
CDR3 protein: CASSLPGGPTDTQYF

clone size: once
J gene: TRBJ1-1
V gene: TRBV5-1
CDR3 protein: CASSLVGSEEAFF

clone size: few
J gene: TRBJ1-1
V gene: TRBV7-3
CDR3 protein: CASSVTTNTEAFF

clone size: once
J gene: TRBJ2-3
V gene: TRBV28
CDR3 protein: CASSGRLTDTQYF

clone size: -
J gene: TRBJ2-2
V gene: TRBV11-3
CDR3 protein: CASSRDLDTGELFF

clone size: few
J gene: TRBJ1-1
V gene: TRBV5-1
CDR3 protein: CASSPGPMNTEAFF

clone size: -
J gene: TRBJ2-5
V gene: TRBV29-1
CDR3 protein: CSVSSLAANKETQYF

clone size: -
J gene: TRBJ1-4
V gene: TRBV28
CDR3 protein: CASSSTGGRREKLFF

clone size: -
J gene: TRBJ2-2
V gene: TRBV28
CDR3 protein: CASSLRTGVVAGELFF

clone size: -
J gene: TRBJ2-7
V gene: TRBV10-1
CDR3 protein: CASLSPGSKNDEQYF

clone size: once
J gene: TRBJ2-7
V gene: TRBV7-2
CDR3 protein: CASSLMRDYYEQYF

clone size: -
J gene: TRBJ1-6
V gene: TRBV11-2
CDR3 protein: CASSYQPSSYNSPLHF

clone size: -
J gene: TRBJ1-2
V gene: TRBV11-2
CDR3 protein: CASNRQQGQYGYTF

clone size: -
J gene: TRBJ1-1
V gene: TRBV18
CDR3 protein: CASSPRQKNTEAFF

clone size: -
J gene: TRBJ2-1
V gene: TRBV6-4
CDR3 protein: CASSVGGTSGNEQFF

clone size: -
J gene: TRBJ2-7
V gene: TRBV7-9
CDR3 protein: CASSDRLASYEQYF

clone size: -
J gene: TRBJ1-3
V gene: TRBV11-1
CDR3 protein: CASSSDSGNTIYF

clone size: -
J gene: TRBJ2-3
V gene: TRBV6-1
CDR3 protein: CASSEVAGGPRDTQYF

clone size: once
J gene: TRBJ2-1
V gene: TRBV27
CDR3 protein: CASSLGHPTYNEQFF

clone size: -
J gene: TRBJ1-1
V gene: TRBV5-6
CDR3 protein: CASSQTVNTEAFF

clone size: -
J gene: TRBJ2-3
V gene: TRBV19
CDR3 protein: CATKRAGGHVDTQYF

clone size: -
J gene: TRBJ1-1
V gene: TRBV10-2
CDR3 protein: CASSEQEGTEAFF

clone size: -
J gene: TRBJ1-1
V gene: TRBV5-1
CDR3 protein: CASSLIGLGLNTEAFF

clone size: -
J gene: TRBJ2-2
V gene: TRBV6-6
CDR3 protein: CASKPGGQVPGELFF

clone size: -
J gene: TRBJ1-2
V gene: TRBV6-5
CDR3 protein: CASSYPRDRDNHGYTF